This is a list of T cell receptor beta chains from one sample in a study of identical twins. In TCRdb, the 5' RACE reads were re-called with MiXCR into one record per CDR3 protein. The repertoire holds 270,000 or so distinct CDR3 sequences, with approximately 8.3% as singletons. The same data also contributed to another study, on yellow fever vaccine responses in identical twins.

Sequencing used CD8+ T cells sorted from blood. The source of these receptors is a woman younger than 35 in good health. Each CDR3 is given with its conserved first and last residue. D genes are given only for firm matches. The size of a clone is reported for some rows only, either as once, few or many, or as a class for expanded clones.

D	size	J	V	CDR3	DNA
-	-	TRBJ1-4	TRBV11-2	CASSPSGRAEIEKLFF	TGTGCCAGCAGCCCCAGCGGGAGAGCAGAAATTGAAAAACTGTTTTTT
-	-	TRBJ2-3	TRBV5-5	CAMSPGGHTQYF	TGTGCCATGAGCCCTGGGGGGCATACGCAGTATTTT
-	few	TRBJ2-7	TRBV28	CASSSTLGQRAYEQYF	TGTGCCAGCAGTTCCACACTCGGACAGCGCGCCTACGAGCAGTACTTC
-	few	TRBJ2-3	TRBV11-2	CASSLTEWAVHF	TGTGCCAGCAGCTTAACCGAGTGGGCAGTGCATTTT
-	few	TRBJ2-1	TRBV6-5	CASSYSIGTGAVYNEQFF	TGTGCCAGCAGTTACTCGATTGGGACGGGAGCCGTCTACAATGAGCAGTTCTTC
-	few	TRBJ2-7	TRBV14	CASSQSGIHYEQYF	TGTGCCAGCAGCCAATCCGGGATACACTACGAGCAGTACTTC
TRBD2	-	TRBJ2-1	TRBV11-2	CASVNGASGHNEQFF	TGTGCCAGCGTAAACGGGGCTAGCGGCCACAATGAGCAGTTCTTC
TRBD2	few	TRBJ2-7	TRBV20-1	CSASSLAGFYEQYF	TGCAGTGCTAGTTCACTAGCGGGGTTTTACGAGCAGTACTTC
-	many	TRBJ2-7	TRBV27	CASSLSSGSYEQYF	TGTGCCAGCAGTTTATCGTCGGGCTCCTACGAGCAGTACTTC
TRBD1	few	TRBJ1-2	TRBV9	CASSPRTGHGYTF	TGTGCCAGCAGCCCCCGGACAGGGCACGGCTACACCTTC
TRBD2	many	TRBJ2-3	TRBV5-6	CASSSRVREGLGTDTQYF	TGTGCCAGCAGCTCACGCGTCCGGGAGGGACTAGGCACAGATACGCAGTATTTT
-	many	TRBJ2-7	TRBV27	CASSLVGEPYEQYF	TGTGCCAGCAGTTTAGTGGGGGAGCCGTACGAGCAGTACTTC
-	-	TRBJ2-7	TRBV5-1	CASSSSPGQAYEQYF	TGCGCCAGCAGCTCATCTCCGGGACAAGCCTACGAGCAGTACTTC
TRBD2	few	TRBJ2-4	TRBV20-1	CSARGLAGHIQYF	TGCAGTGCTAGAGGACTAGCGGGACACATTCAGTACTTC
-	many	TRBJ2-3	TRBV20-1	CSARAYRDEHVTDTQYF	TGCAGTGCTAGAGCCTACCGGGACGAACATGTTACAGATACGCAGTATTTT
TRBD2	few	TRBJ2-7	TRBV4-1	CASSQGETSGRDEQYF	TGCGCCAGCAGCCAAGGTGAGACTAGCGGGAGGGACGAGCAGTACTTC
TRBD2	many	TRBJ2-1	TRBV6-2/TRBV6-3	CASSSGLALNEQFF	TGTGCCAGCAGTTCGGGACTAGCGCTGAATGAGCAGTTCTTC
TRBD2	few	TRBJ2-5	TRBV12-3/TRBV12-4	CASSRLLAGGETQYF	TGTGCCAGCAGTCGCCTACTAGCGGGAGGAGAGACCCAGTACTTC
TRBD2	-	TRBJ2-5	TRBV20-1	CSARDGGGAGGHQETQYF	TGCAGTGCTAGAGATGGGGGAGGAGCGGGGGGGCACCAAGAGACCCAGTACTTC
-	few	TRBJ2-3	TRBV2	CASSADPNHLTDTQYF	TGTGCCAGCAGTGCGGATCCAAACCACCTCACAGATACGCAGTATTTT
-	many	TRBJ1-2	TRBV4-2	CASSLMGLQDWNGYTF	TGTGCCAGCAGCCTAATGGGACTACAGGATTGGAATGGCTACACCTTC
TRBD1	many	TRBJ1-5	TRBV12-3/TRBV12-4	CASSPLWTGNNQPQHF	TGTGCCAGCAGTCCTCTTTGGACAGGGAACAATCAGCCCCAGCATTTT
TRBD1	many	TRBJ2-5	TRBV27	CASSLKDRARETQYF	TGTGCCAGCAGTTTAAAGGACAGGGCCAGGGAGACCCAGTACTTC
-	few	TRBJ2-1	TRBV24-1	CATSAGRANEQFF	TGTGCCACCAGTGCTGGCAGGGCCAATGAGCAGTTCTTC
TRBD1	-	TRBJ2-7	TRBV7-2	CASSQPVQGSYEQYF	TGTGCCAGCAGCCAGCCGGTACAGGGGTCCTACGAGCAGTACTTC
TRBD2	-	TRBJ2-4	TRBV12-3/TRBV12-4	CASSLTSGGDKNIQYF	TGTGCCAGCAGCCTGACTAGCGGGGGTGACAAAAACATTCAGTACTTC
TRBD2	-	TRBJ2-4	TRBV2	CASRILNGTSVAKNIQYF	TGTGCCAGCAGAATTCTTAACGGGACTAGCGTGGCCAAAAACATTCAGTACTTC
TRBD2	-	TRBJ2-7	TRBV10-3	CAIRGMTSGSIEQYF	TGTGCCATCAGGGGGATGACTAGCGGGAGTATCGAGCAGTACTTC
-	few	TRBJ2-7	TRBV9	CASSVRDIGPNYEQYF	TGTGCCAGCAGCGTACGAGATATCGGACCTAACTACGAGCAGTACTTC
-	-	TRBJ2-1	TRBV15	CATSVGGVNEQFF	TGTGCCACCAGCGTAGGGGGGGTCAATGAGCAGTTCTTC
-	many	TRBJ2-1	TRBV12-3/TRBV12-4	CASIRDWNEQFF	TGTGCCAGCATCCGGGACTGGAATGAGCAGTTCTTC
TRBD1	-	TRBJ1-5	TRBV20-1	CSARSTDRGWGQPQHF	TGCAGTGCTAGATCTACCGACAGGGGGTGGGGTCAGCCCCAGCATTTT
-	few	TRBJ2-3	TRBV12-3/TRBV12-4	CASRTGPPRDTQYF	TGTGCCAGCAGAACTGGACCTCCCCGGGATACGCAGTATTTT
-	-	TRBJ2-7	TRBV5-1	CASSSLIGEGYYEQYF	TGCGCCAGCAGCTCACTAATTGGTGAGGGATACTACGAGCAGTACTTC
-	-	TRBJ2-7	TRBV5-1	CASSLAAPTYEQYF	TGCGCCAGCAGCTTGGCTGCTCCGACCTACGAGCAGTACTTC
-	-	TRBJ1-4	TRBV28	CASSLVETGEKLFF	TGTGCCAGCAGTTTAGTCGAGACGGGAGAAAAACTGTTTTTT
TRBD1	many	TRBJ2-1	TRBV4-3	CASSQDRGTGGNEQFF	TGCGCCAGCAGCCAAGATAGGGGGACAGGGGGGAATGAGCAGTTCTTC
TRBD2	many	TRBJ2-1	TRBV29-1	CSVEGGLADHYNEQFF	TGCAGCGTTGAAGGGGGACTAGCGGATCACTACAATGAGCAGTTCTTC
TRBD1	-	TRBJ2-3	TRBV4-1	CASSQADRGSRDTQYF	TGCGCCAGCAGCCAAGCCGACAGGGGGAGTCGGGATACGCAGTATTTT
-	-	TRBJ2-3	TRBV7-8	CASSKSLQVADTQYF	TGTGCCAGCAGCAAGAGTTTACAGGTAGCAGATACGCAGTATTTT
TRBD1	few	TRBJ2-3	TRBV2	CASRTYSGQGETDTQYF	TGTGCCAGCAGGACCTACTCGGGACAGGGTGAGACAGATACGCAGTATTTT
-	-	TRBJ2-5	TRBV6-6	CASSYGVQETQYF	TGTGCCAGCAGTTACGGAGTACAAGAGACCCAGTACTTC
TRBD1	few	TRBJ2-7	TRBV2	CASSAAGGGYEQYF	TGTGCCAGCAGTGCCGCAGGGGGTGGGTACGAGCAGTACTTC
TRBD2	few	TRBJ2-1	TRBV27	CASSTRDYSYNEQFF	TGTGCCAGCAGTACCCGGGACTACTCCTACAATGAGCAGTTCTTC
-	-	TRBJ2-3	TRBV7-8	CASSFGIEGAWTDTQYF	TGTGCCAGCAGCTTTGGGATCGAGGGAGCGTGGACAGATACGCAGTATTTT
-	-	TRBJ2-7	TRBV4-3	CASSQDRDRTYEQYF	TGCGCCAGCAGCCAAGATAGGGACCGAACCTACGAGCAGTACTTC
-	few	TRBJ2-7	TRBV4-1	CASSQDGNRDYEQYF	TGCGCCAGCAGCCAAGATGGCAACAGGGACTACGAGCAGTACTTC
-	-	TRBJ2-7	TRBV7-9	CASGHPRDEQYF	TGTGCCAGCGGCCACCCTCGGGACGAGCAGTACTTC
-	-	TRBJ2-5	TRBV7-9	CASSSSLDRSQETQYF	TGTGCCAGCAGCTCCTCCCTCGATAGATCCCAAGAGACCCAGTACTTC
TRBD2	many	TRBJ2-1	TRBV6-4	CASSVLAGLVDEQFF	TGTGCCAGCAGTGTCCTAGCGGGTTTAGTCGATGAGCAGTTCTTC
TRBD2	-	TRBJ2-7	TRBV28	CASGLTSGSYEQYF	TGTGCCAGCGGCCTGACTAGCGGGAGCTACGAGCAGTACTTC
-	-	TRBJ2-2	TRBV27	CASSFEQPNTGELFF	TGTGCCAGCAGTTTCGAACAGCCGAACACCGGGGAGCTGTTTTTT
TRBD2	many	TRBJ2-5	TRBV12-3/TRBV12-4	CASSLLASGEETQYF	TGTGCCAGCAGTTTGTTGGCTAGCGGGGAGGAGACCCAGTACTTC
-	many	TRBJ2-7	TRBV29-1	CSVAWGLYEQYF	TGCAGCGTCGCTTGGGGGCTCTACGAGCAGTACTTC